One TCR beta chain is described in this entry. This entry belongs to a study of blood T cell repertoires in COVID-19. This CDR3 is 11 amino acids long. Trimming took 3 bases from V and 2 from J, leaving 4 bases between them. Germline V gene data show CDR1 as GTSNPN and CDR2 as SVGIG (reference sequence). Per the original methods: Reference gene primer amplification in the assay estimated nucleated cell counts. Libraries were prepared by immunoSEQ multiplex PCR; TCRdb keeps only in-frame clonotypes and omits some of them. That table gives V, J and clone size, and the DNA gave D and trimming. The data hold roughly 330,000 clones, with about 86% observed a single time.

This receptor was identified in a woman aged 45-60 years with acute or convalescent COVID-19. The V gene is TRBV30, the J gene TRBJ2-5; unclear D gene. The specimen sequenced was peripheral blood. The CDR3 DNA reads TGTGCCTGGAGCCAGCAAGAGACCCAGTACTTC. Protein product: CAWSQQETQYF. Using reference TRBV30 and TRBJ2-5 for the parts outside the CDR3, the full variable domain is SQTIHQWPATLVQPVGSPLSLECTVEGTSNPNLYWYRQAAGRGLQLLFYSVGIGQISSEVPQNLSASRPQDRQFILSSKKLLLSDSGFYLCAWSQQETQYFGPGTRLLVL.